This T cell receptor (beta chain) is from a study of PD-1 blockade in classical Hodgkin lymphoma. The study's findings and limits: Baseline diversity in complete responders resembled that of newly diagnosed patients. Relapsed/refractory patients reportedly had lower baseline diversity than newly diagnosed patients. Exclusion applied to patients who initiated nivolumab less than 1 year following ASCT.

Sequenced by immunoSEQ multiplex PCR; TCRdb stores in-frame clones only, minus some. The sample carries approximately 6,800 clones, about 80% recorded once. V was shortened by 4 bases and J by 6 bases, with 10 bases between the two germline ends. The CDR3 has 13 residues. Germline loops: CDR1 MGHRA, CDR2 YSYEKL. This clone came up a few times. Its antigen is still unknown. All patients experienced relapse after autologous stem cell transplantation, and brentuximab vedotin exposure was variable. Researchers used magnetic negative selection to pull out pure CD4+ T cells from thawed PBMCs. The input for sequencing was CD4+ T cells from blood, taken at baseline. V and J are TRBV4-1 and TRBJ1-5; D is possibly TRBD1 (5 bases). The receptor comes from a human donor with classical Hodgkin lymphoma. The CDR3 here is CASSRGGVQPQHF. In DNA, the CDR3 is TGCGCCAGCAGCCGGGGAGGGGTTCAGCCCCAGCATTTT.